This T cell receptor (beta chain) was sequenced for a study of blood T cell repertoires in COVID-19. Looking at the study overall: COVID-19 samples from acute and convalescent phases originated in the United States, Italy and Spain. Sources were T cells, B-cell-depleted T cells, or PBMCs; the material itself was cDNA or gDNA.

The CDR3 runs 16 residues. V was clipped by 2 bases and J by 1 base; unmatched bases: 2. CDR1 and CDR2 from the germline V gene are MGHRA and YSYEKL. In the authors' methods: How many nucleated cells were present was estimated from reference gene primer amplification. Here immunoSEQ multiplex PCR was the method, and the copy in TCRdb shows in-frame clones only, minus some. The V and J calls and the clone size are those of that table, but D and trimming were determined from the DNA. The repertoire has approximately 210,000 clones, around nine tenths of them found once; the top ten carry 5% to 7.5%. Material for sequencing was peripheral blood. This TCR was recovered from a woman in her thirties or forties who had recovered from COVID-19. The chain uses TRBV4-1 and TRBJ2-3; 11 bases map to TRBD1. The chain's CDR3 is CASSQTGQGGTDTQYF. The DNA of the CDR3 is TGCGCCAGCAGCCAAACGGGACAGGGGGGCACAGATACGCAGTATTTT.